The source of this T cell receptor (beta chain) is a study of T cell changes during pregnancy in multiple sclerosis. Generated by immunoSEQ multiplex PCR, the TCRdb table keeps only in-frame clones and is missing some. This sample has under 60,000 clones, with 92% found just once. This CDR3 has 13 amino acids. The germline gives CDR1 MDHEN, CDR2 SYDVKM. Trimming pared 6 bases from V and 7 bases from J, leaving 15 bases between. The gene calls are TRBV28 and TRBJ1-2; D not resolved. The TCR sequence derives from a female donor with multiple sclerosis, enrolled in a pregnancy study. The sample consisted of CD4+ T cells from peripheral blood mononuclear cells, taken after pregnancy. CDR3 region: CASRPDTRGGYTF. In nucleotides, the CDR3 is TGTGCCAGCAGGCCCGACACCCGGGGTGGCTACACCTTC.